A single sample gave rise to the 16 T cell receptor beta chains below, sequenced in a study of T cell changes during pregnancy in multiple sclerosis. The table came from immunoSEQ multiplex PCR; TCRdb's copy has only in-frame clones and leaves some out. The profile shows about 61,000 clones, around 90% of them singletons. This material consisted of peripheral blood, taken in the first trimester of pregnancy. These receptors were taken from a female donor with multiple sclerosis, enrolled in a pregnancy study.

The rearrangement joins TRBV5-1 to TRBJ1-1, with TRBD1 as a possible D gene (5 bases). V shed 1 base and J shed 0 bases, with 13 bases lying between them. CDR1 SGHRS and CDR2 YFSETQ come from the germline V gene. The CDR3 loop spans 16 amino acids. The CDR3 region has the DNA TGCGCCAGCAGCTTGCTTTTGGGGGGAGTGAACACTGAAGCTTTCTTT. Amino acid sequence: CASSLLLGGVNTEAFF.

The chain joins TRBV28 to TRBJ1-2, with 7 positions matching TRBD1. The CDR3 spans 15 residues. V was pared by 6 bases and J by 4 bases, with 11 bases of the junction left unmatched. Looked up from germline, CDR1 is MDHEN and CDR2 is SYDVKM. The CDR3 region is CASRLTSGQLYGYTF. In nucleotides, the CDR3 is TGTGCCAGCAGACTCACCTCGGGACAGCTCTATGGCTACACCTTC.

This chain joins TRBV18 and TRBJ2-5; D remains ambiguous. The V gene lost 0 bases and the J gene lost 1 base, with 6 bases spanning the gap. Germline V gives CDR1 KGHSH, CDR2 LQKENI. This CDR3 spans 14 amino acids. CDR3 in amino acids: CASSPPNSQETQYF. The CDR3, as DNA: TGTGCCAGCTCACCACCGAACAGCCAAGAGACCCAGTACTTC. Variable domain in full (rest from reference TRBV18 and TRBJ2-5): NAGVMQNPRHLVRRRGQEARLRCSPMKGHSHVYWYRQLPEEGLKFMVYLQKENIIDESGMPKERFSAEFPKEGPSILRIQQVVRGDSAAYFCASSPPNSQETQYFGPGTRLLVL.

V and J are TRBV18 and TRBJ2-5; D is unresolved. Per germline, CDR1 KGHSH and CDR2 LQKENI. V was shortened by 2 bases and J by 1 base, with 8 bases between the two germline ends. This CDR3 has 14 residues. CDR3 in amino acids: CASSPGQIQETQYF. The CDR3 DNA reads TGTGCCAGCTCACCAGGGCAGATCCAAGAGACCCAGTACTTC.

This CDR3 is CASSLTGVEQPQHF. CDR3 DNA sequence: TGTGCCAGCAGTCTGACAGGGGTCGAGCAGCCCCAGCATTTT. This chain connects TRBV6-1 to TRBJ1-5; 8 bases line up with TRBD1. CDR1 is MNHNS and CDR2 is SASEGT in the germline V gene. CDR3 size: 14 residues. Trimming removed 5 bases from V and 7 bases from J; junction bases left unmatched: 7.

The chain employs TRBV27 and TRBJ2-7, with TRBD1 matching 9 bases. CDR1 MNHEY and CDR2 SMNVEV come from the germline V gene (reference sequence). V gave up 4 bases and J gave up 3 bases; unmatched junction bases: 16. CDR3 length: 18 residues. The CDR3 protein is CASSSIPTSDRGIYEQYF. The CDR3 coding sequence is TGTGCCAGCAGTTCGATCCCAACCTCGGACAGGGGAATCTACGAGCAGTACTTC.

Here the CDR3 reads CAISRGDRDSEKLFF. The CDR3, as DNA: TGTGCCATCAGCCGGGGGGACAGGGATAGTGAAAAACTGTTTTTT. The chain couples TRBV10-3 to TRBJ1-4; 9 bases fit TRBD1. V was pared by 6 bases and J by 7 bases, with 9 bases of the junction left unmatched. This CDR3 has 15 amino acids. In germline, CDR1 is ENHRY, CDR2 SYGVKD.

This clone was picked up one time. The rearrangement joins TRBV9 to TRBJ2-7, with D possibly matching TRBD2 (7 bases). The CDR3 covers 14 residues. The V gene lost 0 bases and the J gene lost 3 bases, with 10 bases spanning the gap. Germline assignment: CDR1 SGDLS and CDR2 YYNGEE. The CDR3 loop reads CASSVGGGGYEQYF. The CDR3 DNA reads TGTGCCAGCAGCGTAGGGGGGGGCGGCTACGAGCAGTACTTC.

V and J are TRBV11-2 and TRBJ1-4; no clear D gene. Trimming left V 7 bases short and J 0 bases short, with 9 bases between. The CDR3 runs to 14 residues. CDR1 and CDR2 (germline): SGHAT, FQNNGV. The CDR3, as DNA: TGTGCCAGCAAACTGCAGGCAACTAATGAAAAACTGTTTTTT. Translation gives CASKLQATNEKLFF. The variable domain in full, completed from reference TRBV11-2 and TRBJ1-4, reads EAGVAQSPRYKIIEKRQSVAFWCNPISGHATLYWYQQILGQGPKLLIQFQNNGVVDDSQLPKDRFSAERLKGVDSTLKIQPAKLEDSAVYLCASKLQATNEKLFFGSGTQLSVL.

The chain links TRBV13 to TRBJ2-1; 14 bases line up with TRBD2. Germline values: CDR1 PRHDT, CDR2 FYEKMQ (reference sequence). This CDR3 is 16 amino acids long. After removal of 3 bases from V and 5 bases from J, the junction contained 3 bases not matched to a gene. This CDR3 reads CASSFGLAGGNNEQFF. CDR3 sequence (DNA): TGTGCCAGCAGCTTTGGACTAGCGGGGGGCAACAATGAGCAGTTCTTC.

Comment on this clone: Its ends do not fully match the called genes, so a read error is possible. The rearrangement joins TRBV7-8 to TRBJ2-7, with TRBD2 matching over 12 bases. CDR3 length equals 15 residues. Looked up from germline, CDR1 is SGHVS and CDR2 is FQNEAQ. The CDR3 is CASSLAGGPGHEQYF. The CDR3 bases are TGTGCCAGCAGCCTAGCGGGAGGGCCAGGCCACGAGCAGTACTTC.

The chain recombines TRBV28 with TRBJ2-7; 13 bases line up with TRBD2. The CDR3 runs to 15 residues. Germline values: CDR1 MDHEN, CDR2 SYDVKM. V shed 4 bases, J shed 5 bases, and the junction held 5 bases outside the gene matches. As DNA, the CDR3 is TGTGCCAGCAGTTCCCGGACTAGCGGGAGTGACGAGCAGTACTTC. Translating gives CASSSRTSGSDEQYF.

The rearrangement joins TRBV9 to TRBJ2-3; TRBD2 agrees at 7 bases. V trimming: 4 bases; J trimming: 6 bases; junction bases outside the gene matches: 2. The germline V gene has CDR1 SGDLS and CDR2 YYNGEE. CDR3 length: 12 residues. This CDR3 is CASSPREDTQYF. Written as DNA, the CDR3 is TGTGCCAGCAGCCCGCGGGAGGATACGCAGTATTTT.

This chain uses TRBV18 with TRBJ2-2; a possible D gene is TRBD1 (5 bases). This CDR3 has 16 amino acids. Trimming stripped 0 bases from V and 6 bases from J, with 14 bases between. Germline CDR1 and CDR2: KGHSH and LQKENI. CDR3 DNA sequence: TGTGCCAGCTCACCACCATCGCAGGGTGAGGCCGGGGAGCTGTTTTTT. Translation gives CASSPPSQGEAGELFF.

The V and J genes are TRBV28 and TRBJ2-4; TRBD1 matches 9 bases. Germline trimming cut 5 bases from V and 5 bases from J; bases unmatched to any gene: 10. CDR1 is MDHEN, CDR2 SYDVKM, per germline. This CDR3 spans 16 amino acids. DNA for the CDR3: TGTGCCAGCAGTAGCCCGGGACAGGGTGCGGAAAACATTCAGTACTTC. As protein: CASSSPGQGAENIQYF.

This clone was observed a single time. CDR3 DNA sequence: TGTGCCAGCAGTGCAGGGTCCTACAATGAGCAGTTCTTC. Amino acids: CASSAGSYNEQFF. This chain uses TRBV2 with TRBJ2-1, with a tentative D call TRBD1 (5 bases). Germline-derived CDR1 and CDR2 are SNHLY and FYNNEI. This CDR3 region has 13 residues. The ends were cut back, 4 bases at V and 1 base at J, with 5 bases in the middle.